What follows are 7 T cell receptor beta chains derived from one specimen sequenced in a study of shared clonotypes between healthy human individuals. Libraries were prepared by immunoSEQ multiplex PCR; TCRdb keeps only in-frame clonotypes and omits some of them. The sample records about 2.3 million clones, roughly 90% being singletons. Sequenced material: naive CD4+ T cells from PBMCs. The subset denotes: CD45RA+ positively selected. All receptors come from a man younger than 30 in good health. Some clones in this sample may be carry-over from other donors' samples.

The chain recombines TRBV11-3 with TRBJ1-5; 9 nucleotides align to TRBD1. The CDR3 runs 14 residues. Trimming took 6 bases from V and 2 from J; bases not matched to a gene: 2. Germline V lookup: CDR1 SGHNT, CDR2 YENEEA. The chain's CDR3 is CASSRDRGNQPQHF. The CDR3 DNA follows: TGTGCCAGCAGTAGGGACAGGGGCAATCAGCCCCAGCATTTT.

The chain joins TRBV5-1 to TRBJ2-2, with 10 bases identical to TRBD2. V lost 5 bases and J lost 4; bases outside the gene matches: 14. CDR3 length: 18 amino acids. The germline gives CDR1 SGHRS, CDR2 YFSETQ. The CDR3 loop reads CASRGELAGLRGTGELFF. CDR3 nucleotide sequence: TGCGCCAGCAGAGGAGAACTAGCGGGGTTACGGGGCACCGGGGAGCTGTTTTTT.

In regard to this clone: One junction end disagrees with the germline gene, perhaps due to a read error. The chain carries TRBV18 and TRBJ2-5, with D uncertain. Germline-derived CDR1 and CDR2 are KGHSH and LQKENI. The CDR3 runs 13 residues. CDR3 DNA: TGTGCCACCTCAATCCGGACCAGAGAGACCCAGTACTTC. This gives the protein CATSIRTRETQYF.

The chain carries TRBV19 and TRBJ2-1; a possible D gene is TRBD1 (6 bases). Germline CDR1 and CDR2: LNHDA and SQIVND (reference sequence). The ends were cut back, 3 bases at V and 5 bases at J, with 17 bases in the middle. CDR3 length: 16 residues. CDR3 sequence: CASSMWGLGANNEQFF. The DNA of the CDR3 is TGTGCCAGTAGTATGTGGGGGCTCGGTGCGAACAATGAGCAGTTCTTC.

V gene TRBV18 combines with J gene TRBJ1-3; D remains ambiguous. CDR3 length equals 16 residues. CDR1 and CDR2 (germline): KGHSH, LQKENI. The germline V and J ends were trimmed by 3 bases and 4 bases, with 16 bases remaining between them. The CDR3 bases are TGTGCCAGCTCACCCCGTGGGAGGGTTGACGGAAACACCATATATTTT. It encodes CASSPRGRVDGNTIYF.

The rearrangement uses TRBV6-6 and TRBJ1-6; the D gene is possibly TRBD1 (5 bases). The CDR3 has 15 residues. Trimming removed 8 bases at V and 7 bases at J, with 18 bases between. The germline V gene encodes CDR1 MNHNY and CDR2 SVGAGI (reference sequence). This CDR3 is CASRPDPGRNSPLHF. For the CDR3, the DNA is TGTGCCAGCCGCCCTGATCCAGGGCGGAATTCACCCCTCCACTTT.

The chain carries TRBV7-3 and TRBJ2-5; D gene uncertain. The CDR3 loop spans 13 amino acids. V was shortened by 3 bases and J by 5 bases, with 10 bases between the two germline ends. Per the germline V gene, CDR1 is SGHTA and CDR2 is FQGTGA. CDR3: CASSFFGRETQYF. The DNA for the CDR3 is TGTGCCAGCAGCTTTTTCGGTAGGGAGACCCAGTACTTC.